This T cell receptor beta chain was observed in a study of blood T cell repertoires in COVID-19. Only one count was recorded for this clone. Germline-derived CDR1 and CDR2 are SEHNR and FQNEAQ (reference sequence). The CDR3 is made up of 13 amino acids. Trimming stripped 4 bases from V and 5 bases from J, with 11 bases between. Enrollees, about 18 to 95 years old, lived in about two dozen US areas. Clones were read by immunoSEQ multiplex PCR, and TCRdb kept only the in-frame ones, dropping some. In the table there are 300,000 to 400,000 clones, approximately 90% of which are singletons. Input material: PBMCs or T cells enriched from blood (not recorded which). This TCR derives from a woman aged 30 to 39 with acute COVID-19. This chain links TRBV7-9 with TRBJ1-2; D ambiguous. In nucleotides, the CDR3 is TGTGCCAGCAGCTCATTCGAGGGATATGGCTACACCTTC. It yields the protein CASSSFEGYGYTF. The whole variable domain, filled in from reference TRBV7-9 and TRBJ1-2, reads DTGVSQNPRHKITKRGQNVTFRCDPISEHNRLYWYRQTLGQGPEFLTYFQNEAQLEKSRLLSDRFSAERPKGSFSTLEIQRTEQGDSAMYLCASSSFEGYGYTFGSGTRLTVV.